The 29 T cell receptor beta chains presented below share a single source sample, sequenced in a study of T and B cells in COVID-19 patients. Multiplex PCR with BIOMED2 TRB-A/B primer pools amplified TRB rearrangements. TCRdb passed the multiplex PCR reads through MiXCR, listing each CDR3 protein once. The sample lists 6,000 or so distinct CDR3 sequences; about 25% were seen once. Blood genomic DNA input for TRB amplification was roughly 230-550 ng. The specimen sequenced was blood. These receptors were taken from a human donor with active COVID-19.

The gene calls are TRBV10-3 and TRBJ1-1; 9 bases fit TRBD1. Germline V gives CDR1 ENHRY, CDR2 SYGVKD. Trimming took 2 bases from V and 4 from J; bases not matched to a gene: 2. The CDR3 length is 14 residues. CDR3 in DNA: TGTGCCATCAGTGAGGGGGACAGGGCCACTGAAGCTTTCTTT. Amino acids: CAISEGDRATEAFF.

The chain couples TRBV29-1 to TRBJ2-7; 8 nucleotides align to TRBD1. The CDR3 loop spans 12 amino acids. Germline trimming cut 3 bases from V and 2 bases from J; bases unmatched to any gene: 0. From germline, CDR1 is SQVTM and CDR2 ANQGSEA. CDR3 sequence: CSVDRGPYEQYF. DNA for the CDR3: TGCAGCGTTGACAGGGGGCCCTACGAGCAGTACTTC.

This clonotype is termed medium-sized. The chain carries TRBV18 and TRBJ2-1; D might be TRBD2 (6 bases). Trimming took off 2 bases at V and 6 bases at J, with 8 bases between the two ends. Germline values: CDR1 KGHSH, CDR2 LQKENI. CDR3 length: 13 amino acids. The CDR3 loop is CASSPYGGNEQFF. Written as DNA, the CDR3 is TGTGCCAGCTCACCATACGGGGGCAATGAGCAGTTCTTC.

CDR3 amino acids: CASGSMTSGSGFAYEQYF. The CDR3 region has the DNA TGTGCCAGCGGTTCAATGACTAGCGGGAGTGGGTTTGCGTACGAGCAGTACTTC. The chain couples TRBV27 to TRBJ2-7, with 12 nucleotides matching TRBD2. The CDR3 is 18 residues long. With V trimmed by 8 bases and J by 4 bases, 18 bases remained unmatched. Looked up from germline, CDR1 is MNHEY and CDR2 is SMNVEV (reference sequence).

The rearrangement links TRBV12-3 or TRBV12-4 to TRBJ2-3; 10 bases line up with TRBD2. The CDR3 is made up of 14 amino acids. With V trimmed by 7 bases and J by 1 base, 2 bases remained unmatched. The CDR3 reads CASTGTSGTDTQYF. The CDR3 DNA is TGTGCCAGCACCGGGACTAGCGGCACAGATACGCAGTATTTT.

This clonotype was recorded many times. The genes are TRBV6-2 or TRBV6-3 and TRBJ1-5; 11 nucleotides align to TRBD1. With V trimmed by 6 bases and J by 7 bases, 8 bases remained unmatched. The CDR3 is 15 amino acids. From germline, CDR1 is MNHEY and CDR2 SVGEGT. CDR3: CASRPGTGGWQPQHF. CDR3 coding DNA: TGTGCCAGCAGACCCGGGACAGGGGGTTGGCAGCCCCAGCATTTT.

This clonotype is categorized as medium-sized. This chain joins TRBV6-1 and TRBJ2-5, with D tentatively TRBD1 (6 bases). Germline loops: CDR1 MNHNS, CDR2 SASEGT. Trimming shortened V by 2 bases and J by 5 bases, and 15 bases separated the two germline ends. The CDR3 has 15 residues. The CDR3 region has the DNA TGTGCCAGCAGTGAAAATTCAGGGGTCTCCGAGACCCAGTACTTC. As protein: CASSENSGVSETQYF.

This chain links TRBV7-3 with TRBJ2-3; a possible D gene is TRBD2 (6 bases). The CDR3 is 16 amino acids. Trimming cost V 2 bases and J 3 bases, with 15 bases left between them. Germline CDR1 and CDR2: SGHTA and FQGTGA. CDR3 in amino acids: CASSLDGAGRTDTQYF. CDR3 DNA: TGTGCCAGCAGCTTAGACGGGGCAGGGAGGACAGATACGCAGTATTTT.

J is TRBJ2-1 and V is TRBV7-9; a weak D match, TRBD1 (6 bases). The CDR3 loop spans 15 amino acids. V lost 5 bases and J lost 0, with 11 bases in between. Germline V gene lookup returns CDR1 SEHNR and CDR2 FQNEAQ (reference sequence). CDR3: CASSDRTVSYNEQFF. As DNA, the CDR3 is TGTGCCAGCAGCGACCGGACAGTCTCCTACAATGAGCAGTTCTTC. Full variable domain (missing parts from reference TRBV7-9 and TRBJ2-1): DTGVSQNPRHKITKRGQNVTFRCDPISEHNRLYWYRQTLGQGPEFLTYFQNEAQLEKSRLLSDRFSAERPKGSFSTLEIQRTEQGDSAMYLCASSDRTVSYNEQFFGPGTRLTVL.

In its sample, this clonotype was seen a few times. CDR3 region: CASSISGTTDTQYF. Here the CDR3 DNA reads TGTGCCAGCAGCATTAGCGGGACCACAGATACGCAGTATTTT. The V gene is TRBV9, the J gene TRBJ2-3, with 8 nucleotides matching TRBD2. The CDR3 is 14 amino acids. V lost 4 bases and J lost 2; bases outside the gene matches: 3. Germline V gene sequence: CDR1 SGDLS, CDR2 YYNGEE. Full variable domain (missing parts from reference TRBV9 and TRBJ2-3): DSGVTQTPKHLITATGQRVTLRCSPRSGDLSVYWYQQSLDQGLQFLIQYYNGEERAKGNILERFSAQQFPDLHSELNLSSLELGDSALYFCASSISGTTDTQYFGPGTRLTVL.

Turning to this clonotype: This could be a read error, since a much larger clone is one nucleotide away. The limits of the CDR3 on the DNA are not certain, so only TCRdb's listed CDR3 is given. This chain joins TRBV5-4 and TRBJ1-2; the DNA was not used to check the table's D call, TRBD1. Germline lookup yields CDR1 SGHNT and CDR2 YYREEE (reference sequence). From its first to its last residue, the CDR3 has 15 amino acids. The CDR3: CASSWGTGANYGYNF.

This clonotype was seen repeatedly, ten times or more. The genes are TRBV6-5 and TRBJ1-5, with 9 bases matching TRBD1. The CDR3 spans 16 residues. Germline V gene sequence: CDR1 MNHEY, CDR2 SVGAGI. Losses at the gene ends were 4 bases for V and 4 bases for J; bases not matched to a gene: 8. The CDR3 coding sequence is TGTGCCAGCAGTTGGCGCGGGACAGGGAAAAATCAGCCCCAGCATTTT. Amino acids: CASSWRGTGKNQPQHF.

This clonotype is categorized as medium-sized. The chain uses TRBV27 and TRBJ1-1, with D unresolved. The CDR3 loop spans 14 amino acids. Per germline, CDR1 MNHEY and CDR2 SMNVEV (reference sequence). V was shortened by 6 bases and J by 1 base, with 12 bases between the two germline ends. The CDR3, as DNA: TGTGCCAGCAGAATAGGACCGCGGAACACTGAAGCTTTCTTT. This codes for CASRIGPRNTEAFF.

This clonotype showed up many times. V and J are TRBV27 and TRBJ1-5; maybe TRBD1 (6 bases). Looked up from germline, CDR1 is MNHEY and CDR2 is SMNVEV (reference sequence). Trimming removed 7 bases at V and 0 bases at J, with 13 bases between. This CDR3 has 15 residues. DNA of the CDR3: TGTGCCAGCACCCCGACAGGATATAGCAATCAGCCCCAGCATTTT. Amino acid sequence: CASTPTGYSNQPQHF.

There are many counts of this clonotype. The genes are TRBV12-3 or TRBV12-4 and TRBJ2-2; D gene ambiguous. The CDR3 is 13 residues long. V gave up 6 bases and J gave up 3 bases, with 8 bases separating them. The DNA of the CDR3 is TGTGCCAGCAGATCCCAATACACCGGGGAGCTGTTTTTT. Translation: CASRSQYTGELFF.

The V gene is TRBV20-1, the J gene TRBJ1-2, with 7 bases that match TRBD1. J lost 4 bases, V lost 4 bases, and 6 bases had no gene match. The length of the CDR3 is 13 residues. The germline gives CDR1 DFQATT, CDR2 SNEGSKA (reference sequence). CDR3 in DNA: TGCAGTGCTACGAGGACAGGCCTCTATGGCTACACCTTC. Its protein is CSATRTGLYGYTF.

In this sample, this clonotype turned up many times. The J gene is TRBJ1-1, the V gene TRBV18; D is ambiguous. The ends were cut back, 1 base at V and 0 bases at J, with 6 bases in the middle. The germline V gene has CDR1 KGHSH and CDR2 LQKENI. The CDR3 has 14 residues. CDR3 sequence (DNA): TGTGCCAGCTCACCACAGAAAATGAACACTGAAGCTTTCTTT. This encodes CASSPQKMNTEAFF.

In DNA, the CDR3 is TGTGCCAGCAGCTGGGGGACAGCCCAAGAGACCCAGTACTTC. This gives the protein CASSWGTAQETQYF. The chain has TRBV5-5 and TRBJ2-5; 7 bases line up with TRBD1. With V trimmed by 3 bases and J by 1 base, 3 bases remained unmatched. Per the germline V gene, CDR1 is SGHKS and CDR2 is YYEKEE (reference sequence). This CDR3 has 14 residues.

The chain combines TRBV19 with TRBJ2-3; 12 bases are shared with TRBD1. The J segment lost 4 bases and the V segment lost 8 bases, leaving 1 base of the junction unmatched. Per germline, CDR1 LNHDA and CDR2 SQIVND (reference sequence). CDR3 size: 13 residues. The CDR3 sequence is CASRDRGPDTQYF. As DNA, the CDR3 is TGTGCCAGTCGGGACAGGGGGCCAGATACGCAGTATTTT.

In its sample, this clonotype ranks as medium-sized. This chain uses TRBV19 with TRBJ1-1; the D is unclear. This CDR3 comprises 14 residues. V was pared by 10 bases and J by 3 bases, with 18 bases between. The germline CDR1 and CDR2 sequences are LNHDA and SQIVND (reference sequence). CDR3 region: CATNSGVAHTEAFF. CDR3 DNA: TGTGCCACTAATTCTGGGGTGGCGCACACTGAAGCTTTCTTT.

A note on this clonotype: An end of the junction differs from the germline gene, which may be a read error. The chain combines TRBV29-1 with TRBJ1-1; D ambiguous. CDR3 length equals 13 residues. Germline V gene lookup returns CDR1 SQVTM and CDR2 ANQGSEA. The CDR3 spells CSVNILADTKAFF. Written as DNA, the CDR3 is TGCAGCGTTAATATATTGGCAGACACTAAAGCTTTCTTT.

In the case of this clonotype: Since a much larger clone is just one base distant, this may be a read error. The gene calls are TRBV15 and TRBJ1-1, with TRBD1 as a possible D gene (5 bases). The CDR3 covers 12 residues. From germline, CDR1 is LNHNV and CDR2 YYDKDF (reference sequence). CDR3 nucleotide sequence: TGTGCCACCAGCCCTTACGGGACTGAAGCTATCTTT. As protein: CATSPYGTEAIF.

DNA of the CDR3: TGTGCCAGCAGTTTCGACAGGAACACTGAAGCTTTCTTT. Amino acid sequence: CASSFDRNTEAFF. The chain recombines TRBV12-3 or TRBV12-4 with TRBJ1-1; D is perhaps TRBD1 (5 bases). This CDR3 spans 13 amino acids. The germline V and J ends were trimmed by 3 bases and 1 base, with 6 bases remaining between them.

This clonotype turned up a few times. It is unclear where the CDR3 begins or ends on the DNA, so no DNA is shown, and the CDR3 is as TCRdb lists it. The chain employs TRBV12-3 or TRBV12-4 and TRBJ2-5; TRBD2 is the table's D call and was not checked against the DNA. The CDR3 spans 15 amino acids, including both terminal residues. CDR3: CASSFLAAGQETQYF.

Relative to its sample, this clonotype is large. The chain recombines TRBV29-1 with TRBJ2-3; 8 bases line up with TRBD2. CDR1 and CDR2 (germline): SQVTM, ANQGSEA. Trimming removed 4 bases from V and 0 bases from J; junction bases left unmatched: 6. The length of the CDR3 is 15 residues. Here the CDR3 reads CSVVAGSSSTDTQYF. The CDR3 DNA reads TGCAGCGTTGTAGCGGGGAGCTCTAGCACAGATACGCAGTATTTT.

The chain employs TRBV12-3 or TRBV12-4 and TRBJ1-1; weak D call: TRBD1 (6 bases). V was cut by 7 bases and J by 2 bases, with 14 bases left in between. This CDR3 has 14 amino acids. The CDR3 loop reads CASTATGTNTEAFF. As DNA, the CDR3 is TGTGCCAGCACCGCGACAGGCACTAACACTGAAGCTTTCTTT.

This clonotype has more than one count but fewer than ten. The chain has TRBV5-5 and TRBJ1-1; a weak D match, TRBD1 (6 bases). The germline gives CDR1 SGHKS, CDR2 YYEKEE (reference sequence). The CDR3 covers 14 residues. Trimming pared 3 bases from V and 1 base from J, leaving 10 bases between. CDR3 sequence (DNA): TGTGCCAGCAGCTACCAGACAGGGAACACTGAAGCTTTCTTT. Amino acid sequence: CASSYQTGNTEAFF.

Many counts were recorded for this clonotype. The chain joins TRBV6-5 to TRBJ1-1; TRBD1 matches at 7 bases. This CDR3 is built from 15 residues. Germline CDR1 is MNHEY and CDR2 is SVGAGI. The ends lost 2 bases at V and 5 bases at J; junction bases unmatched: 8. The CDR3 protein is CASSYPQGGRTEAFF. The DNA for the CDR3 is TGTGCCAGCAGTTACCCTCAGGGGGGGAGGACTGAAGCTTTCTTT.

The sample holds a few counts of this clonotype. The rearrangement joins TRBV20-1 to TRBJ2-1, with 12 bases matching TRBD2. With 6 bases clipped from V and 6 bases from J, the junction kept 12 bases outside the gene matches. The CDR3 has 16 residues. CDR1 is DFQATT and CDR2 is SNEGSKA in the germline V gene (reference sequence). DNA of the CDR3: TGCAGTGCCCCCGCCCGGACTAGCGGGACTATCAATGAGCAGTTCTTC. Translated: CSAPARTSGTINEQFF.